The clone carrying this T cell receptor (beta chain) was counted ten times or more. V lost 5 bases, J lost 7 bases, and 21 bases lay in between. The CDR3 has 16 residues. This record comes from a study of T-cell reconstitution after alpha-beta-depleted transplantation in children. The library targeted TCRbeta and was prepared with unique molecular identifiers. In TCRdb, the PCR reads were re-called with MiXCR into one record per CDR3 protein. The data hold 150,000 to 250,000 distinct CDR3 sequences, with roughly 6.3% observed a single time. Sequenced material: PBMCs, taken before TCRalphabeta/CD19-depleted stem cell transplant. This clonotype was sampled from a girl under three years old with combined immunodeficiency, due to receive a stem cell transplant. This sequence joins TRBV12-3 or TRBV12-4 and TRBJ1-5; tentatively, D is TRBD1 (6 bases). CDR3 region: CASSPPGQFGYQPQHF. As DNA, the CDR3 is TGTGCCAGCAGTCCTCCCGGACAGTTCGGGTACCAGCCCCAGCATTTT.